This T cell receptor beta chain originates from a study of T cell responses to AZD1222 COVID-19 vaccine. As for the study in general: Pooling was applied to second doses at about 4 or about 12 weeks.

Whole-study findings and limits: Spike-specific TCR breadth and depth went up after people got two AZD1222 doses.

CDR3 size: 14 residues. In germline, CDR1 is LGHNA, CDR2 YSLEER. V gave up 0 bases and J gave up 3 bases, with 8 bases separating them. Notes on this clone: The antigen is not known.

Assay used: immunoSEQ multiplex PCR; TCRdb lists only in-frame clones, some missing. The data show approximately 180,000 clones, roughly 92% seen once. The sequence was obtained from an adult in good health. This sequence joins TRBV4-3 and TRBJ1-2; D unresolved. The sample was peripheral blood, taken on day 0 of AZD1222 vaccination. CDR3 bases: TGCGCCAGCAGCCAAGATTTTTCTGACTATGGCTACACCTTC. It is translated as CASSQDFSDYGYTF.